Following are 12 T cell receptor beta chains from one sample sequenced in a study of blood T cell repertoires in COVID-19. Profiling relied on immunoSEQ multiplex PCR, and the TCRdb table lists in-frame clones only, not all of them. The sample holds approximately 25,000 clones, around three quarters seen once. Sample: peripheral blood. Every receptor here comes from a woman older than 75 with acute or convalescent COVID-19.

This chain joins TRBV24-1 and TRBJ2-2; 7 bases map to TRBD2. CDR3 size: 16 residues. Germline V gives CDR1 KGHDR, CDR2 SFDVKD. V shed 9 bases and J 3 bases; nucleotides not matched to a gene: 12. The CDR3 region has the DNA TGTGCCACCGGGGAAAGCGGGAATGGTGACACCGGGGAGCTGTTTTTT. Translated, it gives CATGESGNGDTGELFF.

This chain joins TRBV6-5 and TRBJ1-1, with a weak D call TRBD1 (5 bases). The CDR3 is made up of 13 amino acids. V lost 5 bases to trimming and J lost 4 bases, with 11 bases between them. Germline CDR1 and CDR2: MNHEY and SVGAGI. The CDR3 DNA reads TGTGCCAGCAGTCCGGACACGTTCACTGAAGCTTTCTTT. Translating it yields CASSPDTFTEAFF.

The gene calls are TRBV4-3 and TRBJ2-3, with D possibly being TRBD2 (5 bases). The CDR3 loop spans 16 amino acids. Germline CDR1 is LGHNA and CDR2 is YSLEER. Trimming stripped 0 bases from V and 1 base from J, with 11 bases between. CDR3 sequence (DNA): TGCGCCAGCAGCCAAGATACGGCGGGCGGCACAGATACGCAGTATTTT. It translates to CASSQDTAGGTDTQYF.

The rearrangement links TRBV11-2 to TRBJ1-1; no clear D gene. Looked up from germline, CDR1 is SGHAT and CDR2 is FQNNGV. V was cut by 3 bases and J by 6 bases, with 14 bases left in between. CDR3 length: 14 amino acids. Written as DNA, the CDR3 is TGTGCCAGCAGCTTCCGCGGTGGTGTCTCTGAAGCTTTCTTT. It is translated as CASSFRGGVSEAFF.

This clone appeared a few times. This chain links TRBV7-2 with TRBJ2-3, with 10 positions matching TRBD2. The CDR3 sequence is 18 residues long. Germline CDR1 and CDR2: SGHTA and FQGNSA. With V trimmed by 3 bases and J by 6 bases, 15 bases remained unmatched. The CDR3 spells CASSLALAGPREDDTQYF. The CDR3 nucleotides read TGTGCCAGCAGCTTGGCACTAGCGGGACCTAGGGAAGATGATACGCAGTATTTT.

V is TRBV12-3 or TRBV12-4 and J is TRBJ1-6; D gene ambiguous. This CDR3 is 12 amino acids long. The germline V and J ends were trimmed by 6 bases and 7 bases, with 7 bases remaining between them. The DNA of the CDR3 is TGTGCCAGCAGCGGGGAAAATTCACCCCTCCACTTT. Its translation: CASSGENSPLHF.

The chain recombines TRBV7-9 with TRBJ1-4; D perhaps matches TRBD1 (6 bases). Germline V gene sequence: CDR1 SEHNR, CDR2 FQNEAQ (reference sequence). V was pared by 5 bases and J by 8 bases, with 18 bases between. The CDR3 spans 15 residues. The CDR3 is CASSPTSTGWEKLFF. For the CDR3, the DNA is TGTGCCAGCAGCCCAACATCTACAGGGTGGGAAAAACTGTTTTTT.

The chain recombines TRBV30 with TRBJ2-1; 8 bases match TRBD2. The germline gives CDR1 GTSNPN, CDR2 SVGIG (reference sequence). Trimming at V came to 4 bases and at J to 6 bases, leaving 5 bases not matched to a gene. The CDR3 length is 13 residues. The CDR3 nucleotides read TGTGCCTGGAACGGGAGGGGGAGCAATGAGCAGTTCTTC. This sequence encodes CAWNGRGSNEQFF.

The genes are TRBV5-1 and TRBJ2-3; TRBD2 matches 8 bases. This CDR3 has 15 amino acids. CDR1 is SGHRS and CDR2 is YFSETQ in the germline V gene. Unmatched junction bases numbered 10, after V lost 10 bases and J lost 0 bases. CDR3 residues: CAASDGGASTDTQYF. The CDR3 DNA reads TGCGCCGCCTCAGACGGGGGGGCAAGCACAGATACGCAGTATTTT. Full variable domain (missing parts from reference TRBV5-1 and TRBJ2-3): KAGVTQTPRYLIKTRGQQVTLSCSPISGHRSVSWYQQTPGQGLQFLFEYFSETQRNKGNFPGRFSGRQFSNSRSEMNVSTLELGDSALYLCAASDGGASTDTQYFGPGTRLTVL.

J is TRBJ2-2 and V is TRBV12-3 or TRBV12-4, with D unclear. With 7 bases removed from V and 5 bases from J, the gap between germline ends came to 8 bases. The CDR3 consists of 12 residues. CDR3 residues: CASIPGTGELFF. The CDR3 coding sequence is TGTGCCAGCATCCCCGGGACCGGGGAGCTGTTTTTT.

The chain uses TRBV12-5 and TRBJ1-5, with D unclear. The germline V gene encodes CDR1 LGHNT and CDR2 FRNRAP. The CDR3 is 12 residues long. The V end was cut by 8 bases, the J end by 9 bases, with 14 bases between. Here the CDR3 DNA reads TGTGCTAGTAGAAAGGACTCCTGGCCCCAGCATTTT. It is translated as CASRKDSWPQHF.

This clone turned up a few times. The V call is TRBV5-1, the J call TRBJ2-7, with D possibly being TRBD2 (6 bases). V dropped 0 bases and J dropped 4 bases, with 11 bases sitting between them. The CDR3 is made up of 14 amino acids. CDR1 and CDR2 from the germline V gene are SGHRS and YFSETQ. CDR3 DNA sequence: TGCGCCAGCAGCTTGGTTTCGGGAGCATACGAGCAGTACTTC. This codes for CASSLVSGAYEQYF.